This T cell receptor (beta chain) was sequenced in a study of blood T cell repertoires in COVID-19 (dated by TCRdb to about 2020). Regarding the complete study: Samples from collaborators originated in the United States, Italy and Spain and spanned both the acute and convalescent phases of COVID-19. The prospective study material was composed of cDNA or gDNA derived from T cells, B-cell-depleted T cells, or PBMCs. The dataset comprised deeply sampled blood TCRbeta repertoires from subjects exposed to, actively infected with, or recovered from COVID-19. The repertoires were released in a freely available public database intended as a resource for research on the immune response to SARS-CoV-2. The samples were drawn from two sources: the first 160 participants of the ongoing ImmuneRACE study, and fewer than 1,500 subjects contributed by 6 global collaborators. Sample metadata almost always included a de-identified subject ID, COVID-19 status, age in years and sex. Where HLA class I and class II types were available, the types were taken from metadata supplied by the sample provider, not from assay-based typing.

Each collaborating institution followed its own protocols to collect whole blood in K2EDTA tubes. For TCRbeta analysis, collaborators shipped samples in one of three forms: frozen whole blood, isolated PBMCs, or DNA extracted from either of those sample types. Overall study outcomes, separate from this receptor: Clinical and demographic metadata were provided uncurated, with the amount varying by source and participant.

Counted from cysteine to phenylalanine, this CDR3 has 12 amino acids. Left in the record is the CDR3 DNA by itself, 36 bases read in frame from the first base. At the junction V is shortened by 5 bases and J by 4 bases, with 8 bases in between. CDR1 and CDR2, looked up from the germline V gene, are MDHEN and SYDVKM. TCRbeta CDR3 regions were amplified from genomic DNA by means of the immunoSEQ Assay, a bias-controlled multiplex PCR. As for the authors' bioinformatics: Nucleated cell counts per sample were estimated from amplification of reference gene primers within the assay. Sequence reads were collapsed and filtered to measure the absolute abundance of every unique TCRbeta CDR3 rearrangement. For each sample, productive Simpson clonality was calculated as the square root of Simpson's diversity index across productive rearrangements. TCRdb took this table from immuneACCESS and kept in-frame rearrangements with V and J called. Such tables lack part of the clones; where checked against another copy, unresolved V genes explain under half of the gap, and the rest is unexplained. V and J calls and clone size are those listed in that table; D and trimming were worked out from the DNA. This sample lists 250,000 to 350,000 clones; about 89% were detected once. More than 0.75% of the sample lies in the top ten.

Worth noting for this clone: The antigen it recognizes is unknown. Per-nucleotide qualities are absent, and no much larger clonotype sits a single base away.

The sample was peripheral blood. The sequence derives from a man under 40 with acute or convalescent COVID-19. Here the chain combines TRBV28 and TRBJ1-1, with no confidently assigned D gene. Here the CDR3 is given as CASSLGSTEAFF. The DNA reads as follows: TGTGCCAGCAGTCTGGGCTCCACTGAAGCTTTCTTT.